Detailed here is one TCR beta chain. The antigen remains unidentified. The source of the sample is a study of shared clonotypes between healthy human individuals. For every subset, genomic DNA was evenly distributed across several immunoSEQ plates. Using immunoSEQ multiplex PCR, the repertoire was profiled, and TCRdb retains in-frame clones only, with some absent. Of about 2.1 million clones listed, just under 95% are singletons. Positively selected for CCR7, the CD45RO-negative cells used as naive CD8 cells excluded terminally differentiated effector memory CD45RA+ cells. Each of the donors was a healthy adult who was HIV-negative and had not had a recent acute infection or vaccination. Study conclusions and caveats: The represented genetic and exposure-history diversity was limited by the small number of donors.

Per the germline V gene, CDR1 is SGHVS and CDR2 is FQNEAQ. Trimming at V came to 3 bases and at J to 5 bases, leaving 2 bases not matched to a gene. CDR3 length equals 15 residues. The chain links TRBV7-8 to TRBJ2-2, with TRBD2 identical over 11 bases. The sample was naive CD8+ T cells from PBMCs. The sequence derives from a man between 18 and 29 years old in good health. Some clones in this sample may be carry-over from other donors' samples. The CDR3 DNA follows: TGTGCCAGCAGCTTTAGCGGGAGGGGTACCGGGGAGCTGTTTTTT. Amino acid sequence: CASSFSGRGTGELFF.